These T cell receptor beta chains were read from a single sample in a study of CD8 T cells in ankylosing spondylitis. TCRdb reprocessed the 5' RACE reads with MiXCR, giving one entry per CDR3 protein. The data show some 130,000 distinct CDR3 sequences, about an eighth seen once. The sequencing input was blood, either unsorted or a sorted T cell fraction (not recorded which). Receptors were obtained from a female donor with ankylosing spondylitis or in good health (not recorded which). CDR3s include the opening cysteine and the closing phenylalanine or tryptophan. The order of the fields is CDR3 length, D gene, V gene, clone size, J gene, CDR3 DNA, CDR3 protein. The D gene is left open where the match is weak. Not all rows give a size; the values are once, few, many and, for expanded clones, a class.

length: 16
D: .
V: TRBV20-1
size: .
J: TRBJ2-2
DNA: TGCAGTGCCCCACCCGGTGGCCGGGCGAACACCGGGGAGCTGTTTTTT
CDR3: CSAPPGGRANTGELFF

length: 18
D: .
V: TRBV3-1
size: many
J: TRBJ2-4
DNA: TGTGCCAGCAGCCAAGATACGGCCCACGAGGGATCCAAAAACATTCAGTACTTC
CDR3: CASSQDTAHEGSKNIQYF

length: 16
D: .
V: TRBV13
size: .
J: TRBJ2-2
DNA: TGTGCCAGCAGTTTAGACGGGAGAACGAACACCGGGGAGCTGTTTTTT
CDR3: CASSLDGRTNTGELFF

length: 12
D: .
V: TRBV20-1
size: .
J: TRBJ2-7
DNA: TGCAGTGTAAAAGGGGCGGTCTACGAGCAGTACTTC
CDR3: CSVKGAVYEQYF

length: 16
D: TRBD1
V: TRBV3-1
size: few
J: TRBJ1-5
DNA: TGTGCCAGCAGCCCCGCCGGGACAGGGGGCAATCAGCCCCAGCATTTT
CDR3: CASSPAGTGGNQPQHF

length: 14
D: .
V: TRBV6-1
size: .
J: TRBJ2-7
DNA: TGTGCCAGCAGATTCGACCGAGGCTCCTACGAGCAGTACTTC
CDR3: CASRFDRGSYEQYF

length: 17
D: TRBD2
V: TRBV6-5
size: few
J: TRBJ2-2
DNA: TGTGCCAGCAGTTTACGCCGGACTAGCGGGGGAATCGGGGAGCTGTTTTTT
CDR3: CASSLRRTSGGIGELFF

length: 15
D: .
V: TRBV20-1
size: many
J: TRBJ2-3
DNA: TGCAGTGCTAGACTCCCCGGGACTAGCACAGATACGCAGTATTTT
CDR3: CSARLPGTSTDTQYF

length: 16
D: .
V: TRBV6-1
size: many
J: TRBJ2-1
DNA: TGTGCCAGCAGTGAACCGAAGACTCTTTCCTACAATGAGCAGTTCTTC
CDR3: CASSEPKTLSYNEQFF

length: 13
D: .
V: TRBV6-1
size: many
J: TRBJ1-5
DNA: TGTGCCAGCAGTGTCCTCATCGGGCAGCCCCAGCATTTT
CDR3: CASSVLIGQPQHF

length: 13
D: TRBD2
V: TRBV10-3
size: few
J: TRBJ2-7
DNA: TGTGCCATCAGTGACGGACTAGCAGGGGAGCAGTACTTC
CDR3: CAISDGLAGEQYF

length: 17
D: TRBD1
V: TRBV5-5
size: few
J: TRBJ2-5
DNA: TGTGCCAGCAGCTTGAAGACCCTGACAGGGCGTCAAGAGACCCAGTACTTC
CDR3: CASSLKTLTGRQETQYF

length: 15
D: .
V: TRBV5-8
size: .
J: TRBJ1-1
DNA: TGTGCCAGCAGCTTTTCCGGGGGGAGTGGCACTGAAGCTTTCTTT
CDR3: CASSFSGGSGTEAFF

length: 12
D: .
V: TRBV10-3
size: many
J: TRBJ2-1
DNA: TGTGCCACCGGCTGGGGTGCCAATGAGCAGTTCTTC
CDR3: CATGWGANEQFF

length: 12
D: .
V: TRBV19
size: few
J: TRBJ1-1
DNA: TGTGCCACCAGAAGCATGAACACTGAAGCTTTCTTT
CDR3: CATRSMNTEAFF

length: 14
D: TRBD2
V: TRBV20-1
size: many
J: TRBJ2-3
DNA: TGCAGTGCTAGCGTGCGGGAGGGGAGGGATACGCAGTATTTT
CDR3: CSASVREGRDTQYF

length: 19
D: .
V: TRBV12-3/TRBV12-4
size: .
J: TRBJ2-6
DNA: TGTGCCAGCAGTTTAAGGTCTGGCAGGGGCGGCTCTGGGGCCAACGTCCTGACTTTC
CDR3: CASSLRSGRGGSGANVLTF

length: 14
D: .
V: TRBV19
size: .
J: TRBJ1-5
DNA: TGTGCCAGTAGTGGGCCACAGGGAGAGAGGCCCCAGCATTTT
CDR3: CASSGPQGERPQHF

length: 17
D: TRBD1
V: TRBV28
size: few
J: TRBJ2-5
DNA: TGTGCCAGCAGCCCAACGACCAGGGGGACCTTCCAAGAGACCCAGTACTTC
CDR3: CASSPTTRGTFQETQYF

length: 13
D: .
V: TRBV7-8
size: many
J: TRBJ1-4
DNA: TGTGCCAGCAGCTTATTCCAGGATGAAAAACTGTTTTTT
CDR3: CASSLFQDEKLFF

length: 14
D: .
V: TRBV6-5
size: few
J: TRBJ2-1
DNA: TGTGCCAGCAGTTACTTGCGGGTTAGGGATGAGCAGTTCTTC
CDR3: CASSYLRVRDEQFF

length: 16
D: TRBD2
V: TRBV6-2/TRBV6-3
size: .
J: TRBJ2-5
DNA: TGTGCCAGCAGTTCCGGACTAGCGGGAAAACAAGAGACCCAGTACTTC
CDR3: CASSSGLAGKQETQYF

length: 13
D: .
V: TRBV5-6
size: many
J: TRBJ1-4
DNA: TGTGCCAGCAGCCTGAGGGCTAATGAAAAACTGTTTTTT
CDR3: CASSLRANEKLFF

length: 10
D: .
V: TRBV20-1
size: few
J: TRBJ2-5
DNA: TGCAGTTTCAGGGAGGAGACCCAGTACTTC
CDR3: CSFREETQYF

length: 14
D: TRBD1
V: TRBV7-9
size: few
J: TRBJ1-2
DNA: TGTGCCAGCAGCCAGGGACAGGGGCTCTATGGCTACACCTTC
CDR3: CASSQGQGLYGYTF

length: 15
D: TRBD2
V: TRBV9
size: many
J: TRBJ2-1
DNA: TGTGCCAGCAGCCCCCAGCGGGAGGGTCTTTTAAAGCAGTTCTTC
CDR3: CASSPQREGLLKQFF

length: 17
D: .
V: TRBV6-5
size: .
J: TRBJ1-5
DNA: TGTGCCAGCAGTTACGATAGTGAGGGACCTAGCAATCAGCCCCAGCATTTT
CDR3: CASSYDSEGPSNQPQHF

length: 15
D: TRBD1
V: TRBV27
size: many
J: TRBJ2-1
DNA: TGTGCCAGCAGTTCAGGGACAGGGGGGAGGAATGAGCAGTTCTTC
CDR3: CASSSGTGGRNEQFF

length: 18
D: .
V: TRBV11-1
size: few
J: TRBJ2-6
DNA: TGTGCCAGCAGCCCCATTCAGGGGCAAAGCTCTGGGGCCAACGTCCTGACTTTC
CDR3: CASSPIQGQSSGANVLTF

length: 12
D: .
V: TRBV5-6
size: .
J: TRBJ2-1
DNA: TGTGCCAGCAGCTCAGACCGCAATGAGCAGTTCTTC
CDR3: CASSSDRNEQFF

length: 14
D: .
V: TRBV6-5
size: many
J: TRBJ1-5
DNA: TGTGCCAGCAGTTACAGTTTGAGGGATCAGCCCCAGCATTTT
CDR3: CASSYSLRDQPQHF

length: 12
D: .
V: TRBV28
size: many
J: TRBJ2-4
DNA: TGTGCCAGTGCAGCGGGCGCAAACATTCAGTACTTC
CDR3: CASAAGANIQYF

length: 11
D: .
V: TRBV12-3/TRBV12-4
size: many
J: TRBJ1-2
DNA: TGTGCCAGCAGTTCCCCTTATGGCTACACCTTC
CDR3: CASSSPYGYTF

length: 13
D: .
V: TRBV12-3/TRBV12-4
size: many
J: TRBJ1-2
DNA: TGTGCCAGCATCCCCTATGGTAACTATGGCTACACCTTC
CDR3: CASIPYGNYGYTF

length: 15
D: .
V: TRBV20-1
size: many
J: TRBJ2-2
DNA: TGCAGTGCTAGAGGCGGGACAACTAACACCGGGGAGCTGTTTTTT
CDR3: CSARGGTTNTGELFF

length: 11
D: .
V: TRBV5-6
size: many
J: TRBJ2-7
DNA: TGTGCCAGCAGCTCCTTCTCCGAGCAGTACTTC
CDR3: CASSSFSEQYF

length: 12
D: .
V: TRBV14
size: few
J: TRBJ1-6
DNA: TGTGCCAGCAGCCAAGATCGTCCACCCCTCCACTTT
CDR3: CASSQDRPPLHF

length: 14
D: .
V: TRBV7-9
size: .
J: TRBJ2-5
DNA: TGTGCCAGCAGCTTAGCGGCTAGCGTGGAGACCCAGTACTTC
CDR3: CASSLAASVETQYF

length: 16
D: TRBD2
V: TRBV25-1
size: few
J: TRBJ2-7
DNA: TGTGCCAGCAGCTCCCCGAGACTAGCGGGAGTGGGGGAGCAGTACTTC
CDR3: CASSSPRLAGVGEQYF

length: 18
D: .
V: TRBV7-3
size: many
J: TRBJ1-6
DNA: TGTGCCGGATGTATGGGACAACTGCCTCTCTCCTATAATTCACCCCTCCACTTT
CDR3: CAGCMGQLPLSYNSPLHF

length: 14
D: .
V: TRBV15
size: many
J: TRBJ2-1
DNA: TGTGCCACCAGCCCCGACAGGATCTACAATGAGCAGTTCTTC
CDR3: CATSPDRIYNEQFF

length: 12
D: .
V: TRBV20-1
size: many
J: TRBJ2-7
DNA: TGCAGTGCTAGGAGGGGGACCTACGAGCAGTACTTC
CDR3: CSARRGTYEQYF

length: 14
D: .
V: TRBV18
size: .
J: TRBJ2-1
DNA: TGTGCCAGCTCCCGGTCGGGGGCGGAGAATGAGCAGTTCTTC
CDR3: CASSRSGAENEQFF

length: 14
D: TRBD2
V: TRBV12-3/TRBV12-4
size: few
J: TRBJ2-3
DNA: TGTGCCACTGATACGGGGGGGGGCCAGGATACGCAGTATTTT
CDR3: CATDTGGGQDTQYF

length: 12
D: .
V: TRBV7-2
size: .
J: TRBJ2-5
DNA: TGTGCCAGCCTAAGGGGGCAAGAGACCCAGTACTTC
CDR3: CASLRGQETQYF

length: 17
D: .
V: TRBV18
size: many
J: TRBJ1-4
DNA: TGTGCCAGCTCACCACCCCGCGGGTGGGACACTAATGAAAAACTGTTTTTT
CDR3: CASSPPRGWDTNEKLFF

length: 13
D: .
V: TRBV7-9
size: many
J: TRBJ1-4
DNA: TGTGCCGGCGGGGGAGTTTTGGATGAAAAACTGTTTTTT
CDR3: CAGGGVLDEKLFF

length: 14
D: TRBD1
V: TRBV4-1
size: few
J: TRBJ2-3
DNA: TGCGCCAGCAGCGACAGGGCCCGCACAGATACGCAGTATTTT
CDR3: CASSDRARTDTQYF

length: 11
D: .
V: TRBV12-3/TRBV12-4
size: many
J: TRBJ1-1
DNA: TGTGCCAGCAGTGCCCCCCATAGTGCTTTCTTT
CDR3: CASSAPHSAFF

length: 17
D: TRBD2
V: TRBV3-1
size: few
J: TRBJ2-5
DNA: TGTGCCAGCAGCCCAGGAGACGGGAGGACTAGGCGGGAGACCCAGTACTTC
CDR3: CASSPGDGRTRRETQYF

length: 18
D: TRBD1
V: TRBV6-5
size: .
J: TRBJ2-6
DNA: TGTGCCAGCAGTTACTCCGGACAGGGGAGCTCTGGGGCCAACGTCCTGACTTTC
CDR3: CASSYSGQGSSGANVLTF

length: 12
D: .
V: TRBV5-1
size: few
J: TRBJ2-1
DNA: TGCGCCAGCAGTTTGCCGAACAATGAGCAGTTCTTC
CDR3: CASSLPNNEQFF

length: 19
D: TRBD2
V: TRBV6-1
size: .
J: TRBJ2-1
DNA: TGTGCCAGCAGTAGGAATCCGGGACTAGCGGGAGATCGCTACAATGAGCAGTTCTTC
CDR3: CASSRNPGLAGDRYNEQFF

length: 17
D: .
V: TRBV3-1
size: few
J: TRBJ2-1
DNA: TGTGCCAGCAGCCAAGGGTTCGGGATGCGGACCCACAATGAGCAGTTCTTC
CDR3: CASSQGFGMRTHNEQFF